The present TCR beta chain was sequenced within a study of CD8 T cells in Susac syndrome. The germline CDR1 and CDR2 sequences are LGHDT and YNNKEL (reference sequence). This CDR3 is built from 13 residues. V shed 4 bases and J shed 6 bases, with 10 bases lying between them. Details on this clonotype: No antigen is known for it.

Study-wide results and caveats: The authors acknowledged that their TCR sequencing and HLA analysis involved a relatively small number of individuals.

The authors reverse transcribed about 0.5 to 1 ug RNA with random hexamers. With immunoSEQ multiplex PCR, TCR beta CDR3 was amplified across 54 Vbeta and 13 Jbeta. In TCRdb, the immunoSEQ multiplex PCR reads were re-called with MiXCR into one record per CDR3 protein. The sample contains roughly 110,000 distinct CDR3 sequences, roughly 91% of which appear only once. Peripheral blood CD8+ and CD4+ T cells were profiled by TCR beta sequencing. Controls were healthy donors (matched for age and sex). This clonotype was sampled from a human donor in good health. Source material: CD4+ T cells from PBMCs. The chain combines TRBV3-1 with TRBJ2-1, with D tentatively TRBD2 (5 bases). In nucleotides, the CDR3 is TGTGCCAGCAGCCCCGGGGTCCCCAATGAGCAGTTCTTC. Translation gives CASSPGVPNEQFF.